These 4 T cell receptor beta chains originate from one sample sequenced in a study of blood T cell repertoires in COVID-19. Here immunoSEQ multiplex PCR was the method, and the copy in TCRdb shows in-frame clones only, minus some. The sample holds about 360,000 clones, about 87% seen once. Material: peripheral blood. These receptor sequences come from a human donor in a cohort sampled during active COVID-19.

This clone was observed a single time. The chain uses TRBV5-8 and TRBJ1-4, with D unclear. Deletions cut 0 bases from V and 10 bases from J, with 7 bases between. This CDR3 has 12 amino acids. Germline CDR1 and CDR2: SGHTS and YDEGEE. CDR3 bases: TGTGCCAGCAGCTTGGAGGCGGGAAAACTGTTTTTT. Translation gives CASSLEAGKLFF.

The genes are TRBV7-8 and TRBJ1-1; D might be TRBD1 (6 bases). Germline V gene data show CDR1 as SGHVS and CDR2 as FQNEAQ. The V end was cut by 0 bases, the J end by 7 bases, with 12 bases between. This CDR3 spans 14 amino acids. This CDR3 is CASSLAGAAHEAFF. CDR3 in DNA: TGTGCCAGCAGCTTAGCGGGGGCTGCTCATGAAGCTTTCTTT.

CDR3: CASSQISGYGGGTDTQYF. The CDR3 DNA sequence: TGTGCCAGCAGCCAGATTAGCGGGTATGGGGGGGGCACAGATACGCAGTATTTT. The rearrangement links TRBV3-1 (or the pseudogene TRBV3-2) to TRBJ2-3, with 7 bases that match TRBD2. Germline loops: CDR1 LGHDT, CDR2 YNNKEL (reference sequence). The CDR3 sequence is 18 residues long. Trimming at V came to 3 bases and at J to 1 base, leaving 13 bases not matched to a gene.

This CDR3 reads CASSPRGVSTTGELFF. As DNA, the CDR3 is TGTGCCAGCAGTCCCCGGGGGGTTTCAACCACCGGGGAGCTGTTTTTT. This chain links TRBV28 with TRBJ2-2; 7 nucleotides match TRBD2. Germline CDR1 reads MDHEN; CDR2 reads SYDVKM. The CDR3 loop spans 16 amino acids. V gave up 5 bases and J gave up 4 bases; unmatched junction bases: 10. Full variable domain (outside the CDR3, taken from reference TRBV28 and TRBJ2-2): DVKVTQSSRYLVKRTGEKVFLECVQDMDHENMFWYRQDPGLGLRLIYFSYDVKMKEKGDIPEGYSVSREKKERFSLILESASTNQTSMYLCASSPRGVSTTGELFFGEGSRLTVL.